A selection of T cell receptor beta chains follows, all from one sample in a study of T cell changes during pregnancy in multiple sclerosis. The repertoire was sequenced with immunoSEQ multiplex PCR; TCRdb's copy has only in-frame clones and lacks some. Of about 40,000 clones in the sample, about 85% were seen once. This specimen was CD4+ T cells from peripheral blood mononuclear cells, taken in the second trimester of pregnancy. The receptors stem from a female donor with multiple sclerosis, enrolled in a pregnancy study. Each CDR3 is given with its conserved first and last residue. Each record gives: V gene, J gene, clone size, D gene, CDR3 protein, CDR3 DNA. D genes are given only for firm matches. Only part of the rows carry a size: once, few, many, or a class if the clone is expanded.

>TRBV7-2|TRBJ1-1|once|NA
CASSSRQSNTEAFF
TGTGCCAGCAGCTCTCGACAGTCAAACACTGAAGCTTTCTTT
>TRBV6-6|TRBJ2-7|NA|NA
CASRGTSSYEQYF
TGTGCCAGCAGGGGGACATCCTCCTACGAGCAGTACTTC
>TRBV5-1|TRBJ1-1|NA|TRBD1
CASSLSTGGTEAFF
TGCGCCAGCAGCTTGTCCACAGGGGGAACTGAAGCTTTCTTT
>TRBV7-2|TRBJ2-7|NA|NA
CASSSSLIQGSHEQYF
TGTGCCAGCAGCTCGTCCCTAATACAGGGCTCCCACGAGCAGTACTTC
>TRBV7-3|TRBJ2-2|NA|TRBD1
CASSPTGANTGELFF
TGTGCCAGCAGCCCGACAGGGGCGAACACCGGGGAGCTGTTTTTT
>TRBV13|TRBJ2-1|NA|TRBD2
CASTRTSGRGGEQFF
TGTGCCAGCACGAGGACTAGCGGGAGAGGCGGTGAGCAGTTCTTC
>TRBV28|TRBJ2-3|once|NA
CASSHGTFTDTQYF
TGTGCCAGCAGCCACGGGACTTTCACAGATACGCAGTATTTT
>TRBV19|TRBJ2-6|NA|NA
CASSIERGPSSGANVLTF
TGTGCCAGTAGTATAGAAAGGGGCCCCTCCTCTGGGGCCAACGTCCTGACTTTC
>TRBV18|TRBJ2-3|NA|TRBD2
CASSPVSSGPWGVTDTQYF
TGTGCCAGCTCACCCGTCTCTAGCGGACCGTGGGGGGTAACAGATACGCAGTATTTT
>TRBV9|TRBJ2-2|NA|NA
CASSVDGGAFGELFF
TGTGCCAGCAGCGTAGATGGGGGGGCGTTCGGGGAGCTGTTTTTT
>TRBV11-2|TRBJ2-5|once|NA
CASSSSGWAQYF
TGTGCCAGCAGCTCCTCCGGGTGGGCCCAGTACTTC
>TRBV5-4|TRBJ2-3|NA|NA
CASSPGQTWGDTQYF
TGTGCCAGCAGCCCTGGACAGACCTGGGGAGATACGCAGTATTTT
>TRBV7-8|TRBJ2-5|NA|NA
CASSLRTGNQETQYF
TGTGCCAGCAGCCTCCGCACGGGAAACCAAGAGACCCAGTACTTC
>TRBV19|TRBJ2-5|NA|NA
CASSRSAKETQYF
TGTGCCAGTAGTAGGTCAGCGAAAGAGACCCAGTACTTC
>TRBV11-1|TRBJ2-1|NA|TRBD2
CASSRRAGLAYNEQFF
TGTGCCAGCAGTCGTAGAGCGGGACTAGCATACAATGAGCAGTTCTTC
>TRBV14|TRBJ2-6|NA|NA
CASSGGRLAGANVLTF
TGTGCCAGCAGTGGGGGGAGGCTGGCAGGGGCCAACGTCCTGACTTTC
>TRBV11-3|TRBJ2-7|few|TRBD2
CASSLESSGGYEQYF
TGTGCCAGCAGCTTAGAGTCTAGCGGGGGCTACGAGCAGTACTTC